The clone carrying this TCR beta chain has more than one count but fewer than ten. Its target is unknown. The CDR3 is 12 residues long. Per the germline V gene, CDR1 is SGHDT and CDR2 is YYEEEE. V dropped 0 bases and J dropped 7 bases, with 8 bases sitting between them. This specimen comes from a study of CD8 T cells in ankylosing spondylitis. General observations from the study: According to the report, clones linked to the disease were significantly enriched in matched synovial fluid samples taken from ankylosing spondylitis patients. Within ankylosing spondylitis blood, a TCR beta motif made up of under 10 highly homologous variants appeared to be characteristic. As for the disease-linked clones, they showed a CD8+ phenotype and occurred at relatively low frequencies in peripheral blood. Earlier studies detected some motif variants in reactive arthritis synovial fluid and blood.

TCRdb re-derived calls from the 5' RACE reads in MiXCR, one entry per CDR3 protein. The data show roughly 700,000 distinct CDR3 sequences, 15% to 20% seen once. This chain links TRBV5-6 with TRBJ2-7; D is unclear. The sample comprised blood, either unsorted or a sorted T cell fraction (not recorded which). The TCR sequence derives from a male donor with ankylosing spondylitis. The CDR3: CASSLVKAEQYF. In nucleotides, the CDR3 is TGTGCCAGCAGCTTGGTTAAGGCAGAGCAGTACTTC.